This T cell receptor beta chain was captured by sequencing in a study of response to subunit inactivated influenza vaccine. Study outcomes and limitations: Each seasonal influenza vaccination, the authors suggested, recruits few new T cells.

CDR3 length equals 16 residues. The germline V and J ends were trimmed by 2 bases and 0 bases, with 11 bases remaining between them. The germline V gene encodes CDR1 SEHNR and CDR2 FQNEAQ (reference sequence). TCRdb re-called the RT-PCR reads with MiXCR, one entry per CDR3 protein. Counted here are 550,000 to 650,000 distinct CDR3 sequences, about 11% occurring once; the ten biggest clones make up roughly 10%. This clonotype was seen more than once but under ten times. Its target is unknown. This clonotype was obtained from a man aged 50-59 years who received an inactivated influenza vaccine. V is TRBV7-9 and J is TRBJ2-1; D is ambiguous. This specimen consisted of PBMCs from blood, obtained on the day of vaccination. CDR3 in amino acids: CASSLPLSSSYNEQFF. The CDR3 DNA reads TGTGCCAGCAGCTTACCCCTTTCTAGCTCCTACAATGAGCAGTTCTTC.